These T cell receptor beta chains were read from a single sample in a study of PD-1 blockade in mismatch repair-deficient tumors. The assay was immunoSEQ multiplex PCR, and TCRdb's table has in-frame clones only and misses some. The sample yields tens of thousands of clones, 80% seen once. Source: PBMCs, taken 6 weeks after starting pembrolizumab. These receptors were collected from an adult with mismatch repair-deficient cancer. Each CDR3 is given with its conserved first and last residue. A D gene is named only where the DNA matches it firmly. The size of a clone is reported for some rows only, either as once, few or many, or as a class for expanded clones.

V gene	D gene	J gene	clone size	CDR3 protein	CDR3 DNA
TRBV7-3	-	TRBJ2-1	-	CASSLLSRQRDNEQFF	TGTGCCAGCAGCTTGTTAAGCCGTCAACGGGACAATGAGCAGTTCTTC
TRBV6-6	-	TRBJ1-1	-	CASSPHGQNTEAFF	TGTGCCAGCAGTCCCCATGGGCAGAACACTGAAGCTTTCTTT
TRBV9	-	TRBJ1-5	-	CASSVGAREPQHF	TGTGCCAGCAGCGTGGGGGCGAGGGAGCCCCAGCATTTT
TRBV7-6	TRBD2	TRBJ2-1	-	CASSLASGTSGAYNEQFF	TGTGCCAGCAGCTTAGCCTCCGGGACTAGCGGAGCCTACAATGAGCAGTTCTTC
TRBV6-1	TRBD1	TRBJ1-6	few	CASSVIGTGYNSPLHF	TGTGCCAGCAGTGTGATCGGGACAGGGTATAATTCACCCCTCCACTTT
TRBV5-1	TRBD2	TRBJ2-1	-	CASSFSGGSYNEQFF	TGCGCCAGCAGCTTCAGCGGGGGCTCCTACAATGAGCAGTTCTTC
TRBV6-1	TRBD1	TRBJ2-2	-	CASSEAGTGEGAGELFF	TGTGCCAGCAGTGAAGCCGGGACAGGGGAAGGTGCCGGGGAGCTGTTTTTT
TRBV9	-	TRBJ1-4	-	CASSARPVGANEKLFF	TGTGCCAGCAGCGCCCGACCCGTCGGAGCTAATGAAAAACTGTTTTTT
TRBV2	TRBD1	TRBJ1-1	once	CASSERQGVNTEAFF	TGTGCCAGCAGTGAGAGACAGGGGGTGAACACTGAAGCTTTCTTT
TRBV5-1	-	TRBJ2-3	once	CASGLGDYPYTDTQYF	TGCGCCAGCGGCCTTGGTGACTATCCTTACACAGATACGCAGTATTTT
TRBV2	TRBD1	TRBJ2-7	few	CASSEGPGQGAYEQYF	TGTGCCAGCAGTGAAGGGCCGGGACAGGGGGCATACGAGCAGTACTTC
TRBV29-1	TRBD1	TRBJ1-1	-	CSARIGTGDTEAFF	TGCAGCGCCCGAATTGGGACAGGGGACACTGAAGCTTTCTTT
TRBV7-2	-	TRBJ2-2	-	CASSLDLGGGNVAGELFF	TGTGCCAGCAGCTTAGACTTAGGGGGCGGGAATGTAGCCGGGGAGCTGTTTTTT
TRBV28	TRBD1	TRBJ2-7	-	CASSSPTGGTYEQYF	TGTGCCAGCAGCTCTCCGACAGGGGGGACCTACGAGCAGTACTTC
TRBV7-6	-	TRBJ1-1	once	CASSSNTYTEAFF	TGTGCCAGCAGCTCCAACACATACACTGAAGCTTTCTTT
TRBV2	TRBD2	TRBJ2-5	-	CASSEYTSGPETQYF	TGTGCCAGCAGTGAATACACTAGCGGGCCTGAGACCCAGTACTTC
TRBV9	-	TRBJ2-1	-	CASSVTRQYNEQFF	TGTGCCAGCAGCGTAACCCGACAGTACAATGAGCAGTTCTTC
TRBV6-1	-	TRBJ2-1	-	CASRDIYNEQFF	TGTGCCAGCAGGGACATCTACAATGAGCAGTTCTTC
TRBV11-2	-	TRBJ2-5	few	CASSLRSDRQETQYF	TGTGCCAGCAGCCTTCGTTCTGACAGGCAAGAGACCCAGTACTTC
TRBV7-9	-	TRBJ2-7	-	CASSSIVRTGNSYEQYF	TGTGCCAGCAGCTCGATAGTCCGTACAGGGAATTCCTACGAGCAGTACTTC
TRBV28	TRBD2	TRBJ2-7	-	CASSFSPAGGPNYEQYF	TGTGCCAGCAGTTTCTCCCCGGCGGGAGGACCCAACTACGAGCAGTACTTC
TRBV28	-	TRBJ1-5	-	CASSLFRVGQPQHF	TGTGCCAGCAGTTTATTCCGGGTCGGGCAGCCCCAGCATTTT
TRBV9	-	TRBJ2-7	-	CASSPRGGREDYEQYF	TGTGCCAGCAGCCCTCGGGGAGGTCGGGAAGACTACGAGCAGTACTTC
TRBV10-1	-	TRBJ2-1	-	CASSDPDSPQNEQFF	TGCGCCAGCAGTGATCCCGACAGTCCCCAAAATGAGCAGTTCTTC
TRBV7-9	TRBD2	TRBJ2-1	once	CASSPGLTSGGSNEQFF	TGTGCCAGCAGCCCCGGCCTAACTAGCGGGGGGAGCAATGAGCAGTTCTTC
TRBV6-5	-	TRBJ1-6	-	CASSWGFGGKNSPLHF	TGTGCCAGCAGTTGGGGGTTTGGGGGGAAGAATTCACCCCTCCACTTT
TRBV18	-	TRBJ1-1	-	CASSPTLGSMNTEAFF	TGTGCCAGCTCACCCACTTTGGGCAGTATGAACACTGAAGCTTTCTTT
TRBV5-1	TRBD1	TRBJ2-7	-	CASSTNRGTAYEQYF	TGCGCCAGCAGCACAAACAGGGGAACAGCCTACGAGCAGTACTTC